Following are 20 T cell receptor beta chains from one sample sequenced in a study of lymphopenia after photon versus proton radiotherapy. Repertoires were generated with immunoSEQ multiplex PCR, while TCRdb's copy carries only in-frame clones and drops some. The sample yields about 53,000 clones, around four fifths seen once. This specimen consisted of peripheral blood, obtained from a patient treated with photon-based radiotherapy. These receptors originate from a man in his forties or fifties with gastric cancer.

The chain carries TRBV6-1 and TRBJ2-5; D is unresolved. The CDR3 runs to 14 residues. V was trimmed by 6 bases and J by 5 bases, leaving 16 bases between them. CDR1 MNHNS and CDR2 SASEGT come from the germline V gene. The CDR3 DNA reads TGTGCCAGCAGCCTCCTCGGAAAGGGCGAGACCCAGTACTTC. It specifies CASSLLGKGETQYF.

This chain connects TRBV2 to TRBJ2-7; 8 bases align to TRBD2. The CDR3 is 14 residues long. V was pared by 6 bases and J by 7 bases, with 11 bases of the junction left unmatched. Germline V gene lookup returns CDR1 SNHLY and CDR2 FYNNEI. CDR3 DNA: TGTGCCAGCAGGGCGGGACTAGAAGGGTTAGAGCAGTACTTC. This gives the protein CASRAGLEGLEQYF.

J is TRBJ2-2 and V is TRBV9; TRBD1 might be the D (8 bases). Looked up from germline, CDR1 is SGDLS and CDR2 is YYNGEE. This CDR3 has 15 residues. V gave up 2 bases and J gave up 5 bases, with 13 bases separating them. CDR3 sequence: CASSVQQGGTGELFF. For the CDR3, the DNA is TGTGCCAGCAGCGTCCAACAGGGGGGGACCGGGGAGCTGTTTTTT.

This clone showed up just a few times. The J gene is TRBJ1-1, the V gene TRBV11-2; D unclear. The CDR3 is 15 residues long. The V end lost 6 bases, the J end lost 4 bases, and 18 bases lay between the germline ends. Per germline, CDR1 SGHAT and CDR2 FQNNGV. As DNA, the CDR3 is TGTGCCAGCAGTTCCCTCCGCGGGAGGCCCACTGAAGCTTTCTTT. This translates into CASSSLRGRPTEAFF.

The chain is built from TRBV10-1 and TRBJ2-7, with 12 bases lining up with TRBD2. The CDR3 totals 17 residues. Germline V gene lookup returns CDR1 WNHNN and CDR2 SYGVQD (reference sequence). The V segment lost 7 bases and the J segment 1 base; nucleotides outside the gene matches: 11. The CDR3 loop reads CASTHWTSGNRSYEQYF. CDR3 DNA sequence: TGCGCCAGCACCCACTGGACTAGCGGGAATAGGTCCTACGAGCAGTACTTC.

The chain uses TRBV28 and TRBJ1-5; D uncertain. The CDR3 extends over 18 amino acids. With 6 bases removed from V and 4 bases from J, the gap between germline ends came to 25 bases. Looked up from germline, CDR1 is MDHEN and CDR2 is SYDVKM. Written as DNA, the CDR3 is TGTGCCAGCAGCCCGAGTGTTGGGTTGGGTTCCATTAATCAGCCCCAGCATTTT. It translates to CASSPSVGLGSINQPQHF.

This chain connects TRBV7-6 to TRBJ2-7; TRBD2 agrees at 9 bases. The CDR3 extends over 16 amino acids. Losses at the gene ends were 2 bases for V and 5 bases for J; bases not matched to a gene: 10. Germline CDR1 and CDR2: SGHVS and FNYEAQ. This CDR3 reads CASSLTIAGEVDEQYF. The DNA of the CDR3 is TGTGCCAGCAGCTTAACCATAGCGGGAGAGGTAGACGAGCAGTACTTC.

The CDR3 is CASSQETGAGYEQYF. The CDR3 nucleotides read TGTGCCAGCAGCCAAGAGACGGGAGCGGGCTACGAGCAGTACTTC. The chain uses TRBV4-2 and TRBJ2-7, with a weak D call TRBD2 (6 bases). CDR1 and CDR2 (germline): LGHNA, YNFKEQ. V was pared by 0 bases and J by 3 bases, with 12 bases between. This CDR3 has 15 amino acids.

Only a few counts were recorded for this clone. This chain joins TRBV29-1 and TRBJ1-3; D is unclear. This CDR3 is built from 12 residues. V lost 6 bases, J lost 0 bases, and 6 bases lay in between. The V gene's germline CDR1 is SQVTM and CDR2 ANQGSEA. The CDR3 DNA reads TGCAGCGTAGAGAGCTCTGGAAACACCATATATTTT. Amino acids: CSVESSGNTIYF.

The V gene is TRBV30, the J gene TRBJ2-5; D is unresolved. The CDR3 contains 12 residues. V lost 2 bases, J lost 3 bases, and 7 bases lay in between. The germline gives CDR1 GTSNPN, CDR2 SVGIG (reference sequence). CDR3 in DNA: TGTGCCTGGAGTTCCCGTAAAGAGACCCAGTACTTC. This gives the protein CAWSSRKETQYF.

This sequence joins TRBV7-2 and TRBJ2-7; 7 positions match TRBD1. Trimming cost V 0 bases and J 3 bases; bases outside gene matches: 5. From germline, CDR1 is SGHTA and CDR2 FQGNSA. The CDR3 is 15 residues long. CDR3 bases: TGTGCCAGCAGCTTAGCACGGACAGGACGCTACGAGCAGTACTTC. Residues: CASSLARTGRYEQYF.

This clone has just a few counts. The chain is built from TRBV7-2 and TRBJ2-3; possibly TRBD1 or TRBD2 for D (5 bases each). The CDR3 runs to 14 residues. Trimming took 5 bases from V and 2 from J, leaving 11 bases between them. Germline CDR1 and CDR2: SGHTA and FQGNSA. Here the CDR3 reads CASSKGRFTDTQYF. The CDR3 region has the DNA TGTGCCAGCAGCAAGGGACGGTTCACAGATACGCAGTATTTT.

The chain joins TRBV25-1 to TRBJ2-6, with D possibly being TRBD1 (5 bases). The CDR3 has 18 residues. V was trimmed by 5 bases and J by 5 bases, leaving 22 bases between them. The V gene's germline CDR1 is MGHDK and CDR2 SYGVNS. For the CDR3, the DNA is TGTGCCAGCAGTAGTTCAAAAACTGGACAAAGTCGGGCCAACGTCCTGACTTTC. Protein: CASSSSKTGQSRANVLTF.

This clone was seen a few times. The rearrangement joins TRBV19 to TRBJ2-1, with D perhaps assigned TRBD1 or TRBD2 (5 bases each). The length of the CDR3 is 14 residues. Germline CDR1 and CDR2: LNHDA and SQIVND (reference sequence). V was cut by 5 bases and J by 6 bases, with 14 bases left in between. This chain's CDR3 is CASSATGTINEQFF. In DNA, the CDR3 is TGTGCCAGTAGTGCCACCGGGACCATCAATGAGCAGTTCTTC.

The chain combines TRBV5-1 with TRBJ2-3; the match to TRBD2 covers 7 bases. The V segment lost 0 bases and the J segment 0 bases; nucleotides outside the gene matches: 4. The CDR3 contains 16 residues. Per the germline V gene, CDR1 is SGHRS and CDR2 is YFSETQ. The CDR3 here is CASSLAGAGSTDTQYF. In nucleotides, the CDR3 is TGCGCCAGCAGCTTGGCTGGAGCGGGAAGCACAGATACGCAGTATTTT.

This CDR3 is CASSLLGNTDTQYF. CDR3 nucleotide sequence: TGTGCCAGCAGTCTATTGGGTAACACAGATACGCAGTATTTT. The chain combines TRBV27 with TRBJ2-3; D uncertain. V lost 5 bases, J lost 2 bases, and 11 bases lay in between. The germline V gene has CDR1 MNHEY and CDR2 SMNVEV (reference sequence). The CDR3 consists of 14 residues.

V is TRBV18 and J is TRBJ2-7, with 11 nucleotides matching TRBD1. This CDR3 contains 15 residues. V dropped 6 bases and J dropped 11; count of bases not matched to a gene: 15. Per the germline V gene, CDR1 is KGHSH and CDR2 is LQKENI. The CDR3 sequence: CASSPESPGQGGKYF. DNA of the CDR3: TGTGCCAGCTCCCCGGAGTCTCCGGGACAGGGGGGAAAGTACTTC. Using reference TRBV18 and TRBJ2-7 for the parts outside the CDR3, the full variable domain is NAGVMQNPRHLVRRRGQEARLRCSPMKGHSHVYWYRQLPEEGLKFMVYLQKENIIDESGMPKERFSAEFPKEGPSILRIQQVVRGDSAAYFCASSPESPGQGGKYFGPGTRLTVT.

The genes are TRBV5-4 and TRBJ1-2; D is possibly TRBD1 (5 bases). Germline assignment: CDR1 SGHNT and CDR2 YYREEE (reference sequence). The CDR3 totals 14 residues. V shed 1 base and J shed 8 bases, with 15 bases lying between them. CDR3 DNA sequence: TGTGCCAGCAGCTTGCAGCAGGGAGTTAACGGCTACACCTTC. Translating gives CASSLQQGVNGYTF.

The chain links TRBV4-1 to TRBJ2-3; D is undetermined. Trimming removed 1 base at V and 1 base at J, with 9 bases between. The length of the CDR3 is 15 residues. Germline-derived CDR1 and CDR2 are MGHRA and YSYEKL. CDR3 nucleotide sequence: TGCGCCAGCAGCCAAGTGGGTACACGCACAGATACGCAGTATTTT. It codes for CASSQVGTRTDTQYF.

This rearrangement joins TRBV5-1 to TRBJ2-1; 10 nucleotides line up with TRBD2. Germline V CDR1 and CDR2: SGHRS, YFSETQ. This CDR3 spans 16 amino acids. With V trimmed by 4 bases and J by 0 bases, 4 bases remained unmatched. CDR3 sequence (DNA): TGCGCCAGCAGCCCGGGACTAGCGAACTCCTACAATGAGCAGTTCTTC. As protein: CASSPGLANSYNEQFF.